The 30 T cell receptor beta chains below come from one sample, sequenced in a study of T cell responses to AZD1222 COVID-19 vaccine. Method: immunoSEQ multiplex PCR; TCRdb's copy keeps in-frame clones and lacks some. Seen here are about 190,000 clones, approximately 90% observed once, and the top ten hold about 3.6%. Specimen: peripheral blood, collected 28 days after the second dose of the MenACWY control vaccine. The receptors originated from an adult who received the MenACWY meningococcal vaccine as a control.

The chain recombines TRBV5-1 with TRBJ1-2; the match to TRBD1 covers 8 bases. This CDR3 has 14 amino acids. Germline assignment: CDR1 SGHRS and CDR2 YFSETQ. V trimming: 9 bases; J trimming: 6 bases; junction bases outside the gene matches: 13. The CDR3: CATRTGPTTDGYTF. The CDR3 DNA is TGCGCCACAAGGACAGGGCCCACGACCGATGGCTACACCTTC.

The rearrangement links TRBV11-2 to TRBJ2-1, with TRBD2 matching 7 bases. This CDR3 is 15 amino acids long. Looked up from germline, CDR1 is SGHAT and CDR2 is FQNNGV. The junction had 4 bases not matched to a gene; V was cut back by 1 base and J by 4 bases. Here the CDR3 reads CASSLGLASYNEQFF. Written as DNA, the CDR3 is TGTGCCAGCAGCTTAGGACTAGCTTCGTACAATGAGCAGTTCTTC.

This chain uses TRBV9 with TRBJ2-7; TRBD1 is a possible D gene (5 bases). Trimming shortened V by 2 bases and J by 0 bases, and 12 bases separated the two germline ends. Germline lookup yields CDR1 SGDLS and CDR2 YYNGEE. This CDR3 has 15 residues. The CDR3 sequence is CASSVDSLSSYEQYF. The CDR3 DNA reads TGTGCCAGCAGCGTTGACAGCCTGAGCTCCTACGAGCAGTACTTC.

This clone occurred a few times. In the same sample, other DNA sequences code for this CDR3. The CDR3 is CASSHSWGRRASGANVLTF. The CDR3 DNA follows: TGTGCCAGCAGCCACTCCTGGGGGCGCAGGGCGTCTGGGGCCAACGTCCTGACTTTC. This sequence joins TRBV28 and TRBJ2-6, with D tentatively TRBD1 (6 bases). Germline V gives CDR1 MDHEN, CDR2 SYDVKM. V lost 6 bases to trimming and J lost 1 base, with 22 bases between them. CDR3 length equals 19 residues.

The genes are TRBV11-3 and TRBJ2-7; either TRBD1 or TRBD2 may supply D (7 bases each). With 5 bases removed from V and 6 bases from J, the gap between germline ends came to 20 bases. The CDR3 sequence is 15 residues long. Germline assignment: CDR1 SGHNT and CDR2 YENEEA. For the CDR3, the DNA is TGTGCCAGCAGCAAGCAGGGGGAGGGCCCCCGCGAGCAGTACTTC. Translating it yields CASSKQGEGPREQYF.

The chain recombines TRBV10-3 with TRBJ1-6, with 8 nucleotides matching TRBD1. CDR1 is ENHRY and CDR2 is SYGVKD in the germline V gene. The trim removed 3 bases at V and 8 bases at J, leaving 6 bases unmatched. This CDR3 contains 15 residues. The CDR3 here is CAISDNRGSYSPLHF. CDR3 sequence (DNA): TGTGCCATCAGTGACAACAGGGGGTCTTATTCACCCCTCCACTTT.

The rearrangement joins TRBV14 to TRBJ1-6, with a tentative D call TRBD1 (5 bases). V was cut by 3 bases and J by 10 bases, with 22 bases left in between. This CDR3 has 17 amino acids. Per germline, CDR1 SGHDN and CDR2 FVKESK. CDR3 DNA sequence: TGTGCCAGCAGCCAGTGGGAAGTGGGGGTGGTGTGGTCACCCCTCCACTTT. Translation gives CASSQWEVGVVWSPLHF.

This sequence joins TRBV29-1 and TRBJ1-2, with D unclear. The CDR3 loop spans 12 amino acids. Germline V gene lookup returns CDR1 SQVTM and CDR2 ANQGSEA. The germline V and J ends were trimmed by 5 bases and 8 bases, with 15 bases remaining between them. In nucleotides, the CDR3 is TGCAGCGTTCTCCTCGAGACTTACGGCTACACCTTC. Protein product: CSVLLETYGYTF.

This sequence joins TRBV7-2 and TRBJ1-1; possible D gene TRBD1, 5 bases. Trimming stripped 6 bases from V and 8 bases from J, with 13 bases between. CDR3 size: 12 residues. Per germline, CDR1 SGHTA and CDR2 FQGNSA. CDR3 sequence: CASSPARGEAFF. The CDR3 DNA is TGTGCCAGCAGTCCGGCGCGGGGGGAAGCTTTCTTT.

The chain recombines TRBV12-3 or TRBV12-4 with TRBJ1-2; D not resolved. The CDR3 covers 13 residues. Trimming stripped 7 bases from V and 4 bases from J, with 13 bases between. For the CDR3, the DNA is TGTGCCAGCACCGACCCCTCCTTCTATGGCTACACCTTC. Translating gives CASTDPSFYGYTF.

V gene TRBV11-3 combines with J gene TRBJ1-3; D is undetermined. The CDR3 consists of 14 residues. Deletions cut 0 bases from V and 4 bases from J, with 7 bases between. From germline, CDR1 is SGHNT and CDR2 YENEEA. The CDR3 coding sequence is TGTGCCAGCAGCTTAGATTCTGTGGGAAACACCATATATTTT. Translation: CASSLDSVGNTIYF. The variable domain in full, completed from reference TRBV11-3 and TRBJ1-3, reads EAGVVQSPRYKIIEKKQPVAFWCNPISGHNTLYWYLQNLGQGPELLIRYENEEAVDDSQLPKDRFSAERLKGVDSTLKIQPAELGDSAVYLCASSLDSVGNTIYFGEGSWLTVV.

The chain joins TRBV7-2 to TRBJ2-1; D assignment may be TRBD1 or TRBD2 (7 bases each). CDR3 length: 15 residues. Germline CDR1 SGHTA, CDR2 FQGNSA. V was cut by 5 bases and J by 4 bases, with 15 bases left in between. The CDR3 reads CASSQAGTAYNEQFF. The CDR3 coding sequence is TGTGCCAGCAGCCAAGCGGGGACAGCATACAATGAGCAGTTCTTC.

The rearrangement links TRBV30 to TRBJ1-4, with 7 bases matching TRBD1. From germline, CDR1 is GTSNPN and CDR2 SVGIG (reference sequence). The CDR3 contains 16 residues. V shed 2 bases and J 7 bases; nucleotides not matched to a gene: 13. CDR3 sequence (DNA): TGTGCCTGGAGTACGACCAGGACAGGATTTGGTGAAAAACTGTTTTTT. It yields the protein CAWSTTRTGFGEKLFF.

Only one count was recorded for this clone. The J gene is TRBJ1-4, the V gene TRBV19, with 7 bases lining up with TRBD1. CDR3 length: 14 amino acids. Germline-derived CDR1 and CDR2 are LNHDA and SQIVND (reference sequence). V dropped 6 bases and J dropped 3; count of bases not matched to a gene: 4. The CDR3 spells CASRPGQPNEKLFF. The CDR3 bases are TGTGCCAGTAGACCGGGACAGCCTAATGAAAAACTGTTTTTT.

This rearrangement joins TRBV7-2 to TRBJ1-2; no clear D. The V end lost 2 bases, the J end lost 7 bases, and 8 bases lay between the germline ends. Germline lookup yields CDR1 SGHTA and CDR2 FQGNSA. The CDR3 extends over 12 amino acids. CDR3: CASSLLRGGYTF. The DNA for the CDR3 is TGTGCCAGCAGCTTATTGCGGGGTGGCTACACCTTC.

The rearrangement joins TRBV9 to TRBJ2-3, with D possibly being TRBD2 (6 bases). The CDR3 loop spans 14 amino acids. Per the germline V gene, CDR1 is SGDLS and CDR2 is YYNGEE. Trimming shortened V by 4 bases and J by 0 bases, and 9 bases separated the two germline ends. CDR3 loop: CASSSSGSTDTQYF. The CDR3, as DNA: TGTGCCAGCAGCTCAAGCGGGAGCACAGATACGCAGTATTTT. The variable domain in full, with the rest retrieved from reference TRBV9 and TRBJ2-3, is DSGVTQTPKHLITATGQRVTLRCSPRSGDLSVYWYQQSLDQGLQFLIQYYNGEERAKGNILERFSAQQFPDLHSELNLSSLELGDSALYFCASSSSGSTDTQYFGPGTRLTVL.

The genes are TRBV15 and TRBJ2-1, with 8 bases identical to TRBD2. J was trimmed by 4 bases and V by 6 bases; bases with no gene match: 5. The CDR3 extends over 14 amino acids. In germline, CDR1 is LNHNV, CDR2 YYDKDF (reference sequence). CDR3 nucleotides: TGTGCCACCAGGCCGGGAGGGCCTTACAATGAGCAGTTCTTC. Translated: CATRPGGPYNEQFF.

This chain joins TRBV11-3 and TRBJ2-7; unclear D gene. The CDR3 sequence is 11 residues long. Germline CDR1 and CDR2: SGHNT and YENEEA. The germline V and J ends were trimmed by 4 bases and 7 bases, with 8 bases remaining between them. CDR3 region: CASSSTWEQYF. The CDR3 coding sequence is TGTGCCAGCAGCTCCACTTGGGAGCAGTACTTC.

This chain links TRBV15 with TRBJ1-5, with D perhaps matching TRBD1 (5 bases). V was cut by 8 bases and J by 0 bases, with 17 bases left in between. The germline gives CDR1 LNHNV, CDR2 YYDKDF (reference sequence). The CDR3 contains 16 residues. The CDR3 DNA reads TGTGCCACCGGGGAGGACACCCGTTATAGCAATCAGCCCCAGCATTTT. It yields the protein CATGEDTRYSNQPQHF.

The chain has TRBV5-4 and TRBJ1-1; tentatively, D is TRBD1 (6 bases). The CDR3 runs 15 residues. V shed 0 bases and J shed 0 bases, with 9 bases lying between them. CDR1 SGHNT and CDR2 YYREEE come from the germline V gene (reference sequence). CDR3 sequence reads: CASSLEGELNTEAFF. The CDR3 region has the DNA TGTGCCAGCAGCTTGGAGGGGGAATTGAACACTGAAGCTTTCTTT.

The chain recombines TRBV27 with TRBJ1-1, with 8 positions matching TRBD1. Germline V gene data show CDR1 as MNHEY and CDR2 as SMNVEV (reference sequence). V was pared by 3 bases and J by 4 bases, with 1 base of the junction left unmatched. The CDR3 is 13 amino acids. The DNA for the CDR3 is TGTGCCAGCAGTTTTACAGGGGGCACTGAAGCTTTCTTT. Its translation is CASSFTGGTEAFF.

The CDR3 sequence: CASSPGLSPVGYGYTF. In DNA form, the CDR3 reads TGTGCCAGCAGCCCGGGACTGTCCCCCGTAGGCTATGGCTACACCTTC. V gene TRBV5-8 combines with J gene TRBJ1-2; possible D gene TRBD1, 5 bases. This CDR3 spans 16 amino acids. Germline V gives CDR1 SGHTS, CDR2 YDEGEE. Trimming removed 4 bases at V and 4 bases at J, with 20 bases between.

J is TRBJ2-3 and V is TRBV6-2 or TRBV6-3; D remains ambiguous. This CDR3 is built from 14 residues. The germline V gene encodes CDR1 MNHEY and CDR2 SVGEGT. The V and J ends lost 4 bases and 3 bases respectively, with 11 bases between them. The CDR3 reads CASSSRRGTDTQYF. The CDR3 DNA reads TGTGCCAGCAGTTCCCGGAGAGGAACAGATACGCAGTATTTT.

CDR3 region: CSVEDPRKVRGYTF. Here the CDR3 DNA reads TGCAGCGTTGAAGACCCACGGAAGGTCCGGGGCTACACCTTC. The J gene is TRBJ1-2, the V gene TRBV29-1; D is uncertain. Germline-derived CDR1 and CDR2 are SQVTM and ANQGSEA. The CDR3 contains 14 residues. Trimming left V 0 bases short and J 8 bases short, with 16 bases between.

The CDR3 reads CATSRGLGVYEQYF. CDR3 sequence (DNA): TGTGCCACCAGCAGAGGCCTCGGGGTCTACGAGCAGTACTTC. The chain couples TRBV15 to TRBJ2-7; possible D gene TRBD2, 5 bases. This CDR3 comprises 14 residues. V was trimmed by 1 base and J by 3 bases, leaving 10 bases between them. Germline CDR1 and CDR2: LNHNV and YYDKDF (reference sequence).

The chain has TRBV7-2 and TRBJ2-2; D perhaps matches TRBD2 (6 bases). Germline CDR1 and CDR2: SGHTA and FQGNSA. The CDR3 contains 16 residues. The V gene lost 5 bases and the J gene lost 0 bases, with 13 bases spanning the gap. CDR3 protein: CASSRAGLANTGELFF. The CDR3 DNA sequence: TGTGCCAGCAGCCGCGCGGGGCTAGCGAACACCGGGGAGCTGTTTTTT.

This chain uses TRBV11-2 with TRBJ2-5, with 8 bases matching TRBD1. The CDR3 is 18 amino acids. Germline-derived CDR1 and CDR2 are SGHAT and FQNNGV. Unmatched junction bases numbered 18, after V lost 5 bases and J lost 4 bases. The CDR3 DNA follows: TGTGCCAGCAGCCGTACAGGGGGAAGGACCTTTGTCGGAGAGACCCAGTACTTC. This gives the protein CASSRTGGRTFVGETQYF.

The chain couples TRBV11-2 to TRBJ2-2; no firm D call. The CDR3 extends over 15 amino acids. From germline, CDR1 is SGHAT and CDR2 FQNNGV. Trimming cost V 1 base and J 5 bases, with 11 bases left between them. Here the CDR3 DNA reads TGTGCCAGCAGCTTAGTTGTACGGAGAACCGGGGAGCTGTTTTTT. The encoded protein is CASSLVVRRTGELFF.

V gene TRBV6-4 combines with J gene TRBJ1-1; D remains unclear. The germline gives CDR1 MRHNA, CDR2 SNTAGT. The V end lost 2 bases, the J end lost 5 bases, and 9 bases lay between the germline ends. This CDR3 spans 13 amino acids. The CDR3 coding sequence is TGTGCCAGCAGTGACAACCAGAGAACTGAAGCTTTCTTT. This encodes CASSDNQRTEAFF.

The chain links TRBV28 to TRBJ1-2; 7 bases line up with TRBD1. The CDR3 is made up of 14 amino acids. Looked up from germline, CDR1 is MDHEN and CDR2 is SYDVKM. V lost 3 bases, J lost 7 bases, and 8 bases stayed unmatched. This CDR3 reads CASSLDRTPGGYTF. The CDR3 DNA sequence: TGTGCCAGCAGTTTGGACAGGACTCCTGGTGGCTACACCTTC.